The clone carrying this T cell receptor beta chain has a count of ten or more. Profiled with immunoSEQ multiplex PCR; TCRdb holds only in-frame clones, not every one. The repertoire holds about 160,000 clones, with about nine tenths as singletons. The sample is drawn from a study of cytomegalovirus exposure and HLA in healthy donors. The wider study: In a later analysis, it was reported that the 90 to 150 validation repertoires had been produced on the same platform as the roughly 700 repertoires belonging to the first cohort.

V lost 10 bases and J lost 8; bases outside the gene matches: 12. This CDR3 has 15 residues. Germline V gives CDR1 MNHGY, CDR2 SVAAGI. This sequence joins TRBV6-9 and TRBJ2-1; TRBD2 matches at 12 bases. The source of this sequence is a woman aged 18 to 35 in good health and CMV-seropositive. Material: PBMCs. This CDR3 reads CANSSGRAEDHEQFF. CDR3 nucleotides: TGTGCCAACTCTAGCGGGAGGGCCGAAGATCATGAGCAGTTCTTC.